Detailed here is one T cell receptor (beta chain). Sequencing used immunoSEQ multiplex PCR; TCRdb keeps in-frame clones, though not all of them. The table records around 250,000 clones, over 75% of them present only once. Trimming cost V 0 bases and J 6 bases, with 8 bases left between them. The CDR3 totals 13 residues. Germline V lookup: CDR1 LGHDT, CDR2 YNNKEL (reference sequence). This record comes from a study of blood T cell repertoires in COVID-19. At the level of the study: Nucleic acid was either cDNA or gDNA, and it came from T cells, B-cell-depleted T cells, or PBMCs.

The rearrangement uses TRBV3-1 (or the pseudogene TRBV3-2) and TRBJ1-2; perhaps TRBD1 as D (5 bases). This sequence was found in a man aged 50 to 59 with active or convalescent COVID-19. Sequenced sample: peripheral blood. The CDR3 here is CASSQDQGDGYTF. CDR3 DNA: TGTGCCAGCAGCCAAGATCAAGGGGATGGCTACACCTTC.